This TCR beta chain was documented in a study of cytomegalovirus exposure and HLA in healthy donors. Overall study findings and caveats: Common viral pathogens (according to a later analysis) appeared linked to several of the most significant clusters. The authors later found TCR association rates varying by HLA locus, with DRB1 most and HLA-C fewest.

About this clone: Antigen specificity is unknown.

The PCR had 60 Vbeta and 13 Jbeta primers. TCRdb's table, derived via immunoSEQ multiplex PCR, lists solely in-frame clones and lacks some. The table includes fewer than 200,000 clones, approximately 76% detected once. V was cut by 0 bases and J by 7 bases, with 15 bases left in between. The CDR3 loop spans 15 amino acids. Germline values: CDR1 LGHNA, CDR2 YNFKEQ. Source material: PBMCs. The sequence derives from a man aged 55-75 years in good health and CMV-seronegative. The chain has TRBV4-2 and TRBJ1-2, with D uncertain. This chain's CDR3 is CASSQDPSGGRGYTF. The CDR3 DNA sequence: TGTGCCAGCAGCCAAGACCCCTCGGGTGGTCGTGGCTACACCTTC.